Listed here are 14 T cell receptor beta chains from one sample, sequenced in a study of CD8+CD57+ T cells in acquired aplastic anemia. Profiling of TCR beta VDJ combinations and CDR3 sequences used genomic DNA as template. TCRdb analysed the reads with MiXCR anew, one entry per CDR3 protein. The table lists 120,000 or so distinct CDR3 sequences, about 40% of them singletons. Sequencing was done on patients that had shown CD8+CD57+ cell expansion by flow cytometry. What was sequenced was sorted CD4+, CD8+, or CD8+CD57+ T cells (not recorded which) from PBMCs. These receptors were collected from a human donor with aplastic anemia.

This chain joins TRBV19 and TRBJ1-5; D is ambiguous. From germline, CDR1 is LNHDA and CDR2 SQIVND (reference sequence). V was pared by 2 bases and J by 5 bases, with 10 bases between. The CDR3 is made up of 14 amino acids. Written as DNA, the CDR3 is TGTGCCAGTAGTATATCTCGGTTCCATCAGCCCCAGCATTTT. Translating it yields CASSISRFHQPQHF. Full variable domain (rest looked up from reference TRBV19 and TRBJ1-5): DGGITQSPKYLFRKEGQNVTLSCEQNLNHDAMYWYRQDPGQGLRLIYYSQIVNDFQKGDIAEGYSVSREKKESFPLTVTSAQKNPTAFYLCASSISRFHQPQHFGDGTRLSIL.

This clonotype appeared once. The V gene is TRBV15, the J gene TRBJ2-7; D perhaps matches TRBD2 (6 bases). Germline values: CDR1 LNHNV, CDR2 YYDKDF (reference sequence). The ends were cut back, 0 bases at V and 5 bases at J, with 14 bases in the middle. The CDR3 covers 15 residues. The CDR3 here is CATSRDFRGSHEQYF. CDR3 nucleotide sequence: TGTGCCACCAGCAGAGATTTCCGGGGGAGCCACGAGCAGTACTTC.

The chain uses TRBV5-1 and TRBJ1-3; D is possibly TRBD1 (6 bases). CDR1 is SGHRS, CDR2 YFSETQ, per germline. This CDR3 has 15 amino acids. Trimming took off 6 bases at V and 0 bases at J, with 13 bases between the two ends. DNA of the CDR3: TGCGCCAGCACCCTGACAGGTTCCTCTGGAAACACCATATATTTT. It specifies CASTLTGSSGNTIYF.

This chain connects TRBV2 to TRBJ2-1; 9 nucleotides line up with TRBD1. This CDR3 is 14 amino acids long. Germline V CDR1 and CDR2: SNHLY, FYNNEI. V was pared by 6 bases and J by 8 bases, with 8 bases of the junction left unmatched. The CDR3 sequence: CASSDDRGEDEQFF. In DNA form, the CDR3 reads TGTGCCAGCAGCGACGACAGGGGGGAGGATGAGCAGTTCTTC.

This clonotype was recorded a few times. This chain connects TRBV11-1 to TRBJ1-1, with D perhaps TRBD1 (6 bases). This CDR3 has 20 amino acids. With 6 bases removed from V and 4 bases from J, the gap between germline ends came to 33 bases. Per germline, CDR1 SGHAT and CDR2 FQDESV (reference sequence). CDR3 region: CASSPGGWRGGRVAGTEAFF. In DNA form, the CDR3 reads TGTGCCAGCAGTCCTGGTGGGTGGAGGGGGGGGCGCGTTGCGGGCACTGAAGCTTTCTTT.

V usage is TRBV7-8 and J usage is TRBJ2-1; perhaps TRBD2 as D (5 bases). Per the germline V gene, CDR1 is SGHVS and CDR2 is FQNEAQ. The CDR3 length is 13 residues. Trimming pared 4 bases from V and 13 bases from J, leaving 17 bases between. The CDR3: CASSSGVTGGQFF. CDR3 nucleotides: TGTGCCAGCAGCTCCGGGGTTACGGGTGGACAGTTCTTC.

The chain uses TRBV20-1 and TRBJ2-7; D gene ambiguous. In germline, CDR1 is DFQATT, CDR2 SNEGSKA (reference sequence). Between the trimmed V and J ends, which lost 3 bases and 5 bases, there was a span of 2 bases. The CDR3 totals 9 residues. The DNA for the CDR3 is TGCAGTGCTAGCGACGAGCAGTACTTC. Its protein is CSASDEQYF.

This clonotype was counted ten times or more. CDR3 protein: CASSHDYRGKDYEQYV. The CDR3 coding sequence is TGCGCCAGCAGCCATGATTATCGGGGTAAGGACTACGAGCAGTACGTC. The chain combines TRBV4-1 with TRBJ2-7, with D possibly TRBD2 on 5 matching bases. V was cut by 3 bases and J by 3 bases, with 18 bases left in between. This CDR3 is built from 16 residues. Germline CDR1 and CDR2: MGHRA and YSYEKL.

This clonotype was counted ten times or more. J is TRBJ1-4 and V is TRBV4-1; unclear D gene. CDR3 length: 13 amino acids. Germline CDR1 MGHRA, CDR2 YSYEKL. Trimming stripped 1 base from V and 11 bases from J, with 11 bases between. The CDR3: CASSQVGKLKLFF. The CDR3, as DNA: TGCGCCAGCAGCCAAGTAGGAAAGTTGAAACTGTTTTTT.

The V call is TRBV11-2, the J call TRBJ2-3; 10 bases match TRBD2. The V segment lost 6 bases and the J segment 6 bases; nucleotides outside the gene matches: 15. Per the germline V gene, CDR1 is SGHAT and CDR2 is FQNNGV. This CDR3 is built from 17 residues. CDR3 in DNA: TGTGCCAGCAGTGATGTGAATAGCGGGGGGCCCCGTGATACGCAGTATTTT. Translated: CASSDVNSGGPRDTQYF.

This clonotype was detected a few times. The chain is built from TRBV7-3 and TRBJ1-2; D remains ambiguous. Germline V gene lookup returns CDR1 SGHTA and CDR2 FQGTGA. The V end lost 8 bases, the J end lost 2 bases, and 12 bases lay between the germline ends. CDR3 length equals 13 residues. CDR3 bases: TGTGCCAGCGGAGTAGTGGGGAACTATGGCTACACCTTC. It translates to CASGVVGNYGYTF.

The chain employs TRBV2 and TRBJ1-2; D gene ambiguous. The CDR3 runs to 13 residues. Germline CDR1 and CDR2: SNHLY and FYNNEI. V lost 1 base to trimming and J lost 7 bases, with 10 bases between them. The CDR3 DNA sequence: TGTGCCAGCAGTGAAGATCAGGAGGGTGGCTACACCTTC. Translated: CASSEDQEGGYTF. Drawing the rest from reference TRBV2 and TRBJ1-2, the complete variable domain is EPEVTQTPSHQVTQMGQEVILRCVPISNHLYFYWYRQILGQKVEFLVSFYNNEISEKSEIFDDQFSVERPDGSNFTLKIRSTKLEDSAMYFCASSEDQEGGYTFGSGTRLTVV.

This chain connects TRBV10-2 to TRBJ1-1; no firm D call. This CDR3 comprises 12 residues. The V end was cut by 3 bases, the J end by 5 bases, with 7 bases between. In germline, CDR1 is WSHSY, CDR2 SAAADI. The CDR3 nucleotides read TGCGCCAGCAGTGAAAGTTGGACTGAAGCTTTCTTT. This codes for CASSESWTEAFF.

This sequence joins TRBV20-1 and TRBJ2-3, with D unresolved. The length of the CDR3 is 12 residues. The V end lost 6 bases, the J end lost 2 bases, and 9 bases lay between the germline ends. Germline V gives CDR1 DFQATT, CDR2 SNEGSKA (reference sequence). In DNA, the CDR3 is TGCAGTGCCCCCCGCTACACAGATACGCAGTATTTT. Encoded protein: CSAPRYTDTQYF.